This T cell receptor beta chain was sequenced in a study of T cells in Graves' hyperthyroidism and ophthalmopathy. The CDR3 totals 16 residues. J was trimmed by 2 bases and V by 1 base; bases with no gene match: 7. CDR1 is SEHNR and CDR2 is FQNEAQ in the germline V gene (reference sequence). Study-level points and caveats: The blood repertoire included most of the expanded thyroid clonotypes above 0.001. With a median lead of approximately six months before onset, the model predicted ophthalmopathy. A model using 13 V-J features told ophthalmopathy apart from stable hyperthyroidism.

RNA transcripts were the template for amplifying TCR beta CDR3 regions. During a first-round RT-PCR of the TCR CDR3, the HTBI primer set was used. TCRdb re-called the multiplex PCR reads through MiXCR, storing one row per CDR3 protein. The sample has over 650,000 distinct CDR3 sequences, approximately 42% seen once; the top ten hold roughly 6.5%. This clonotype was detected only a few times. The antigen remains unidentified. Uncontrolled infection, other autoimmune disease, pregnancy or lactation excluded patients. This chain connects TRBV7-9 to TRBJ2-7, with 8 bases fitting TRBD2. This receptor was taken from an adult man with Graves' disease, either hyperthyroidism or ophthalmopathy (not recorded which). What was sequenced was peripheral blood or thyroid tissue (not recorded which). CDR3 bases: TGTGCCAGCAGCTTAGTCGGGGGGGGGCCTGCCTACGAGCAGTACTTC. Encoded protein: CASSLVGGGPAYEQYF. Supplemented by reference TRBV7-9 and TRBJ2-7, the full variable domain reads DTGVSQNPRHKITKRGQNVTFRCDPISEHNRLYWYRQTLGQGPEFLTYFQNEAQLEKSRLLSDRFSAERPKGSFSTLEIQRTEQGDSAMYLCASSLVGGGPAYEQYFGPGTRLTVT.